What follows are 14 T cell receptor beta chains derived from one specimen sequenced in a study of shared clonotypes between healthy human individuals. The method was immunoSEQ multiplex PCR; TCRdb's version includes in-frame clones alone and lacks a portion of them. The sample lists about 1 million clones; 75% were seen once. Input material: memory CD4+ T cells sorted from blood. The subset here: CD45RA-negative fraction. These receptors all come from a man between 18 and 29 years old in good health.

The chain couples TRBV21-1 to TRBJ2-4. TRBV21-1 is marked as a pseudogene. The CDR3 length is 17 residues. For the CDR3, the DNA is TGTGCCAGCAGCAAAGCCGGCAGCCAAATAGCCAAAAACATTCAGTACTTC. Residues: CASSKAGSQIAKNIQYF.

This clone was found a few times. The V and J genes are TRBV5-1 and TRBJ2-7; 8 bases align to TRBD1. This CDR3 has 15 residues. Per germline, CDR1 SGHRS and CDR2 YFSETQ. The ends lost 0 bases at V and 7 bases at J; junction bases unmatched: 9. CDR3 nucleotide sequence: TGCGCCAGCAGCTTGGTGCAGGGGGCGGAAGGGGAGCAGTACTTC. Protein sequence: CASSLVQGAEGEQYF.

The V and J genes are TRBV4-1 and TRBJ2-5, with 10 nucleotides matching TRBD1. The J segment lost 5 bases and the V segment lost 4 bases, leaving 7 bases of the junction unmatched. Germline lookup yields CDR1 MGHRA and CDR2 YSYEKL. This CDR3 region has 15 residues. The CDR3 DNA is TGCGCCAGCAGCCCCGAGACAGGGGGCGAGGAGACCCAGTACTTC. Protein sequence: CASSPETGGEETQYF.

Here the CDR3 DNA reads TGTGCCAGCAGTGTTCTACAGGGAACCTACGAGCAGTACTTC. This sequence encodes CASSVLQGTYEQYF. The V and J genes are TRBV28 and TRBJ2-7; TRBD1 might be the D (6 bases). Germline CDR1 MDHEN, CDR2 SYDVKM. The CDR3 is made up of 14 amino acids. Trimming cost V 5 bases and J 2 bases, with 13 bases left between them.

This sequence joins TRBV6-4 and TRBJ2-7; maybe TRBD1 (6 bases). Germline CDR1 is MRHNA and CDR2 is SNTAGT. This CDR3 contains 16 residues. Trimming took 7 bases from V and 7 from J, leaving 26 bases between them. CDR3: CASTRARGIILGEQYF. CDR3 sequence (DNA): TGTGCCAGCACTAGAGCCAGGGGAATAATACTAGGGGAGCAGTACTTC.

The rearrangement joins TRBV19 to TRBJ2-1; 8 nucleotides line up with TRBD2. Germline CDR1 and CDR2: LNHDA and SQIVND (reference sequence). V was pared by 6 bases and J by 0 bases, with 13 bases of the junction left unmatched. This CDR3 has 18 amino acids. The CDR3 DNA reads TGTGCCAGTAGACCCCCCCTGAGCGGGAGAGGCTCCTACAATGAGCAGTTCTTC. Protein product: CASRPPLSGRGSYNEQFF.

The genes are TRBV18 and TRBJ1-2, with D hard to call. This CDR3 is built from 17 residues. Germline V gene data show CDR1 as KGHSH and CDR2 as LQKENI. V lost 1 base and J 3 bases, leaving 18 bases between the germline ends. The CDR3 sequence: CASSPLPSGRADYGYTF. DNA of the CDR3: TGTGCCAGCTCACCACTCCCCTCGGGGAGGGCAGACTATGGCTACACCTTC.

The chain has TRBV30 and TRBJ1-3, with TRBD1 as a possible D gene (5 bases). V was cut by 6 bases and J by 4 bases, with 16 bases left in between. The CDR3 runs 14 residues. The V gene's germline CDR1 is GTSNPN and CDR2 SVGIG (reference sequence). The CDR3: CACNVPGRGNTIYF. The CDR3 DNA sequence: TGTGCCTGTAACGTCCCGGGACGAGGAAACACCATATATTTT.

This clone appeared a few times. The genes are TRBV28 and TRBJ1-5; no clear D gene. Germline assignment: CDR1 MDHEN and CDR2 SYDVKM. This CDR3 contains 10 residues. The ends were cut back, 7 bases at V and 11 bases at J, with 9 bases in the middle. Here the CDR3 DNA reads TGTGCCAGCACCGGTTTGACCCAGCATTTT. It yields the protein CASTGLTQHF.

This clone was detected ten times or more. This chain uses TRBV2 with TRBJ1-2, with D possibly TRBD1 on 5 matching bases. Germline lookup yields CDR1 SNHLY and CDR2 FYNNEI. This CDR3 is built from 13 residues. V was cut by 4 bases and J by 8 bases, with 14 bases left in between. For the CDR3, the DNA is TGTGCCAGCAGTGTCGCAGGGTTGGACGGCTACACCTTC. This sequence encodes CASSVAGLDGYTF.

This chain uses TRBV5-6 with TRBJ2-6; no clear D. The germline V gene encodes CDR1 SGHDT and CDR2 YYEEEE. Deletions cut 0 bases from V and 2 bases from J, with 3 bases between. This CDR3 is built from 14 residues. This CDR3 reads CASSLGTGANVLTF. DNA of the CDR3: TGTGCCAGCAGCTTGGGAACTGGGGCCAACGTCCTGACTTTC. The entire variable domain, with the rest obtained from reference TRBV5-6 and TRBJ2-6, is as follows: DAGVTQSPTHLIKTRGQQVTLRCSPKSGHDTVSWYQQALGQGPQFIFQYYEEEERQRGNFPDRFSGHQFPNYSSELNVNALLLGDSALYLCASSLGTGANVLTFGAGSRLTVL.

This sequence joins TRBV5-4 and TRBJ1-1; D is possibly TRBD1 (6 bases). Trimming cost V 7 bases and J 4 bases, with 14 bases left between them. CDR1 is SGHNT, CDR2 YYREEE, per germline (reference sequence). This CDR3 spans 13 amino acids. The DNA of the CDR3 is TGTGCCAGCGGCATACAGGGTGGCACTGAAGCTTTCTTT. Translation gives CASGIQGGTEAFF.

The rearrangement links TRBV9 to TRBJ2-2; D possibly corresponds to TRBD1 (5 bases). Trimming took off 5 bases at V and 3 bases at J, with 11 bases between the two ends. This CDR3 is built from 14 residues. Germline CDR1 and CDR2: SGDLS and YYNGEE. CDR3 DNA: TGTGCCAGCAGAGCTCAGGGATACACCGGGGAGCTGTTTTTT. Protein: CASRAQGYTGELFF.

About this clone: Other DNA sequences from this sample encode an identical CDR3 as well. The chain employs TRBV5-8 and TRBJ1-5; tentatively, D is TRBD1 (6 bases). Germline CDR1 reads SGHTS; CDR2 reads YDEGEE. The CDR3 consists of 14 residues. V was pared by 0 bases and J by 4 bases, with 8 bases between. The CDR3 region has the DNA TGTGCCAGCAGCTTGGGACAGGTAAATCAGCCCCAGCATTTT. Its translation: CASSLGQVNQPQHF. The whole variable domain, filled in from reference TRBV5-8 and TRBJ1-5, reads EAGVTQSPTHLIKTRGQQATLRCSPISGHTSVYWYQQALGLGLQFLLWYDEGEERNRGNFPPRFSGRQFPNYSSELNVNALELEDSALYLCASSLGQVNQPQHFGDGTRLSIL.